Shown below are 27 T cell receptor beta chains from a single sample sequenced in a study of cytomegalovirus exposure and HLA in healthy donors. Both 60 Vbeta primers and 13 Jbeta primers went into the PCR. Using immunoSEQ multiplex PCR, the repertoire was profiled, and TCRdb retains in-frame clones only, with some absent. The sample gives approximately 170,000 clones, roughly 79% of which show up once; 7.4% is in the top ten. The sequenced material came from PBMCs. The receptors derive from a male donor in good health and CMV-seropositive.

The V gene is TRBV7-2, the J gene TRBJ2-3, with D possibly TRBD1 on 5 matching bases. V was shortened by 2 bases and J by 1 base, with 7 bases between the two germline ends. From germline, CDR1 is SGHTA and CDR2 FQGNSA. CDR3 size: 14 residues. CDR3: CASSLMGRTDTQYF. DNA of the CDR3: TGTGCCAGCAGCTTAATGGGGCGCACAGATACGCAGTATTTT.

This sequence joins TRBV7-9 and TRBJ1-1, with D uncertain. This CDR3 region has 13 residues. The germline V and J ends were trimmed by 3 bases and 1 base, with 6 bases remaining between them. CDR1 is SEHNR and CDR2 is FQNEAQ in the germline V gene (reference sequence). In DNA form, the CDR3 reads TGTGCCAGCAGCTTCGGGAAGAACACTGAAGCTTTCTTT. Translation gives CASSFGKNTEAFF.

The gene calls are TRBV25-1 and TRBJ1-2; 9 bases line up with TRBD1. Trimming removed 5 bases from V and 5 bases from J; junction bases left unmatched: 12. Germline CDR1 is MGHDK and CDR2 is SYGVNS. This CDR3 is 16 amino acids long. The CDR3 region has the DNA TGTGCCAGCAGTACCTACACCGGGACAGGGTTATATGGCTACACCTTC. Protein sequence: CASSTYTGTGLYGYTF.

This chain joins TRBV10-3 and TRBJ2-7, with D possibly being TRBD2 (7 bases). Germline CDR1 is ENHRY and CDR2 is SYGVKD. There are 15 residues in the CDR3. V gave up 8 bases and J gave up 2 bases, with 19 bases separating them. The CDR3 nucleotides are TGTGCCATCCGAGCAGGGGACGGACTAGCCTACGAGCAGTACTTC. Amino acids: CAIRAGDGLAYEQYF.

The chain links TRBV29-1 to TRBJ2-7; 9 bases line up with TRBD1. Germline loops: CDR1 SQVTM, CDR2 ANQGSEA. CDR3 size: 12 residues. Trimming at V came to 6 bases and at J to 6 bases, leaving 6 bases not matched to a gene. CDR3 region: CSVGDRASEQYF. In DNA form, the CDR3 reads TGCAGCGTCGGGGACAGGGCTAGCGAGCAGTACTTC.

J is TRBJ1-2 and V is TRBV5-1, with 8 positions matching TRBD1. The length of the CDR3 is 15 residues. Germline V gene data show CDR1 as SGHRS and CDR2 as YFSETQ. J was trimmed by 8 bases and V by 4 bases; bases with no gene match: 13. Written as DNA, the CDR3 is TGCGCCAGCAGCCCCGTTGCAGGGGGCGCACAAGGCTACACCTTC. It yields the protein CASSPVAGGAQGYTF.

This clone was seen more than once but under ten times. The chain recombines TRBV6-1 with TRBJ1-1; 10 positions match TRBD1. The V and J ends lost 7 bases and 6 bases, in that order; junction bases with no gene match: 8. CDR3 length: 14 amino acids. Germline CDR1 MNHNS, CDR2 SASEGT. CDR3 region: CASTPGTGVAEAFF. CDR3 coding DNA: TGTGCCAGCACCCCCGGGACAGGGGTTGCTGAAGCTTTCTTT.

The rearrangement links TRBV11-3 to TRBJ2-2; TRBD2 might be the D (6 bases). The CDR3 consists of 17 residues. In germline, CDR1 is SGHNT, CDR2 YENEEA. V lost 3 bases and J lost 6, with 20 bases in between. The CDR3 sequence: CASSFIRESGVAGELFF. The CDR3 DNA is TGTGCCAGCAGCTTTATACGGGAGTCGGGGGTAGCCGGGGAGCTGTTTTTT.

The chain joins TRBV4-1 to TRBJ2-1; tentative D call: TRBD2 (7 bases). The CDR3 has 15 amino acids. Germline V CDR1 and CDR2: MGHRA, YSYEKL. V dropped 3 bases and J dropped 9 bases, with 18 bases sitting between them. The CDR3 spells CASSQGLPQQGEQFF. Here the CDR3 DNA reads TGCGCCAGCAGCCAGGGACTACCTCAACAGGGTGAGCAGTTCTTC.

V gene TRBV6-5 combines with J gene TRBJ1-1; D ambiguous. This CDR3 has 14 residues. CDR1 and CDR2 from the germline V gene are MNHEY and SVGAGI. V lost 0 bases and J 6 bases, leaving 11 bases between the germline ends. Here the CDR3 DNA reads TGTGCCAGCAGTTACTCGACCGGGAGGGCTGAAGCTTTCTTT. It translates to CASSYSTGRAEAFF.

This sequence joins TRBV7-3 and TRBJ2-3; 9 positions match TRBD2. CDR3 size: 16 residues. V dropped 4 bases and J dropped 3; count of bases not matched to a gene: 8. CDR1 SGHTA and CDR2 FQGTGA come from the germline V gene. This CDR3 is CASSSPGSGGTDTQYF. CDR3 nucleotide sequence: TGTGCCAGCAGCTCCCCGGGTAGCGGGGGAACAGATACGCAGTATTTT.

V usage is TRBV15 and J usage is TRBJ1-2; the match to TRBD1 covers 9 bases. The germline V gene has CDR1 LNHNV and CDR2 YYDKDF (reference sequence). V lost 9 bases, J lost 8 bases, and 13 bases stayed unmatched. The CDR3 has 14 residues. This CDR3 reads CATLPETGGGGYTF. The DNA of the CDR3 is TGTGCCACGCTCCCTGAGACAGGGGGAGGGGGCTACACCTTC.

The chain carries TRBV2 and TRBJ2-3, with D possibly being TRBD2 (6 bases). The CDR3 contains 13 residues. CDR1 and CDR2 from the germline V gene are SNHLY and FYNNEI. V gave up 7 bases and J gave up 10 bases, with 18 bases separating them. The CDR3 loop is CASTSGVAVAQYF. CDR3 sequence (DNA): TGTGCCAGCACTAGTGGGGTAGCGGTGGCGCAGTATTTT.

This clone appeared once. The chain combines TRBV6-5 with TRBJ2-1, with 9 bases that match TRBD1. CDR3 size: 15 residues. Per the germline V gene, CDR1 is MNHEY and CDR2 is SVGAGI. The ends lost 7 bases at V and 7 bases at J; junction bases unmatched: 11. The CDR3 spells CASKQSGTGSNEQFF. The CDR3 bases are TGTGCCAGCAAACAATCCGGGACAGGGAGTAATGAGCAGTTCTTC.

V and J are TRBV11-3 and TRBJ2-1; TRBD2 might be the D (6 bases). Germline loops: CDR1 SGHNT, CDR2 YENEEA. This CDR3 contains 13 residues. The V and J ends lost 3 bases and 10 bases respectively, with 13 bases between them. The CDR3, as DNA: TGTGCCAGCAGCTTCCGGGACTTCGAGGAGCAGTTCTTC. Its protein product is CASSFRDFEEQFF.

DNA for the CDR3: TGTGCCAGCAGTGAATTGCAGGGTGGAGCTGAAGCTTTCTTT. It specifies CASSELQGGAEAFF. This rearrangement joins TRBV6-1 to TRBJ1-1; the D gene is possibly TRBD1 (5 bases). V was pared by 2 bases and J by 6 bases, with 13 bases between. Germline V gene data show CDR1 as MNHNS and CDR2 as SASEGT. The CDR3 is made up of 14 amino acids.

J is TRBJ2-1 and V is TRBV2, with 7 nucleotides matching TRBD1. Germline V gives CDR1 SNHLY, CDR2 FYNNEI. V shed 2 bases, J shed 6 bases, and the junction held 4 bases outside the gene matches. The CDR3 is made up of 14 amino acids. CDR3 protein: CASSERQGGNEQFF. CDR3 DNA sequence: TGTGCCAGCAGTGAACGACAGGGTGGCAATGAGCAGTTCTTC.

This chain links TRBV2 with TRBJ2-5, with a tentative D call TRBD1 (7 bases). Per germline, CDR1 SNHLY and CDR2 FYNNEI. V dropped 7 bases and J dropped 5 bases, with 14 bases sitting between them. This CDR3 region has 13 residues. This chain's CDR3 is CASIWDSGETQYF. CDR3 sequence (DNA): TGTGCCAGCATTTGGGACAGCGGGGAGACCCAGTACTTC.

The CDR3 here is CASSTGTGVYEQYF. For the CDR3, the DNA is TGTGCCAGTAGTACCGGGACAGGGGTCTACGAGCAGTACTTC. The J gene is TRBJ2-7, the V gene TRBV19, with 10 bases fitting TRBD1. This CDR3 region has 14 residues. Per germline, CDR1 LNHDA and CDR2 SQIVND (reference sequence). With V trimmed by 4 bases and J by 3 bases, 3 bases remained unmatched.

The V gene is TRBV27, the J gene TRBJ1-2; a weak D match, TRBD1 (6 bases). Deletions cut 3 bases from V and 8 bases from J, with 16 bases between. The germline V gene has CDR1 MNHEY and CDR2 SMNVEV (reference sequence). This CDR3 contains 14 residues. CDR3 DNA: TGTGCCAGCAGTTTTTCCGGGGGGCGGAGGGGCTACACCTTC. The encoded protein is CASSFSGGRRGYTF.

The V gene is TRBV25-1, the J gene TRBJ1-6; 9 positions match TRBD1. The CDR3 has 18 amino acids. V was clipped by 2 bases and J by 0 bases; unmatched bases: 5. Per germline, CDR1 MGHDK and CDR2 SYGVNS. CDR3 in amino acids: CASSEMTGGSSYNSPLHF. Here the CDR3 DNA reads TGTGCCAGCAGTGAAATGACAGGGGGGAGCTCCTATAATTCACCCCTCCACTTT.

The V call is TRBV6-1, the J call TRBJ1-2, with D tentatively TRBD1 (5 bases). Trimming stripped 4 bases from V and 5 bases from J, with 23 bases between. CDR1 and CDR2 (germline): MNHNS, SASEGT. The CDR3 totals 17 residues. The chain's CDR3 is CASSAGGLTGLRYGYTF. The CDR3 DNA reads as TGTGCCAGCAGTGCGGGGGGGTTGACCGGGTTGAGGTATGGCTACACCTTC.

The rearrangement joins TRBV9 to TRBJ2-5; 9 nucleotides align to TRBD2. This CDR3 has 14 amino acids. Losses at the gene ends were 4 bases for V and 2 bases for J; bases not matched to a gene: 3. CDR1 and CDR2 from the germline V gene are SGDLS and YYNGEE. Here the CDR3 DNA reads TGTGCCAGCAGCTCTAGCGGGACGCAAGAGACCCAGTACTTC. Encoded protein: CASSSSGTQETQYF.

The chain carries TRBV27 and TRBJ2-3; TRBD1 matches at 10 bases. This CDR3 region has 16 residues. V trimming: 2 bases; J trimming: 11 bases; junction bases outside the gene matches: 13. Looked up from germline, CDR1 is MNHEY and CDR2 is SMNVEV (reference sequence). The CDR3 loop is CASSLRGGQGGGVQYF. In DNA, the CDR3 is TGTGCCAGCAGTTTAAGGGGAGGACAGGGGGGCGGGGTGCAGTATTTT.

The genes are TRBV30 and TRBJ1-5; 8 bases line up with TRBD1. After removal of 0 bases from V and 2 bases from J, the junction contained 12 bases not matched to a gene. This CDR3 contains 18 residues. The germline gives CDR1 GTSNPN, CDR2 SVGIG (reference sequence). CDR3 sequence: CAWSVPAGGLSGNQPQHF. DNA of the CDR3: TGTGCCTGGAGTGTACCAGCAGGGGGCTTATCAGGCAATCAGCCCCAGCATTTT.

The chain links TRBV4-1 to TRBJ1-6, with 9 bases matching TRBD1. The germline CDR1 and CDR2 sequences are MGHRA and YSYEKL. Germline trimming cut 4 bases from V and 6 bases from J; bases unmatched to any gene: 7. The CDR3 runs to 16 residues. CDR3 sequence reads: CASSPGQGEGNSPLHF. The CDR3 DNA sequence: TGCGCCAGCAGCCCGGGACAGGGAGAGGGTAATTCACCCCTCCACTTT.

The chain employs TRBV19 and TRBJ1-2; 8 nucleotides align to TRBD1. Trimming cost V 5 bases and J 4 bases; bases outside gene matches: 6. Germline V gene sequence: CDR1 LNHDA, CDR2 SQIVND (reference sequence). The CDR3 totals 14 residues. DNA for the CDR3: TGTGCCAGTAGTCTGGACAGGGAGAGCTATGGCTACACCTTC. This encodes CASSLDRESYGYTF.